This T cell receptor (beta chain) was recovered during a study of blood T cell repertoires in COVID-19. Study overall: Sources were T cells, B-cell-depleted T cells, or PBMCs; the material itself was cDNA or gDNA.

Using immunoSEQ multiplex PCR, the repertoire was profiled, and TCRdb retains in-frame clones only, with some absent. The sample lists around 400,000 clones, approximately 88% seen once, with 0.95% to 1.5% in the top ten. This clone was seen only once. Sequences were obtained from peripheral blood. The receptor was isolated from a middle-aged man with acute or convalescent COVID-19.

Here the CDR3 DNA reads TGTGCCAGCAGTTTCCGCTCCGACAGCGTCTACACCTTC. Translating it yields CASSFRSDSVYTF. The chain carries TRBV27 and TRBJ1-2; possible D gene TRBD1, 5 bases. Between the trimmed V and J ends, which lost 3 bases and 10 bases, there was a span of 15 bases. CDR1 and CDR2 (germline): MNHEY, SMNVEV (reference sequence). This CDR3 is built from 13 residues.